This is a list of T cell receptor beta chains from one sample in a study of T cells in tumors after PD-1 blockade. Profiled with immunoSEQ multiplex PCR; TCRdb holds only in-frame clones, not every one. The table has 35,000 or so clones, about 77% seen once. The material sequenced was PBMCs, taken before anti-PD-1 treatment. The source of these receptors is a human donor with basal cell carcinoma. Both conserved end residues are part of each CDR3. D genes are given only for firm matches. Clone size is given for some rows only: seen once, a few or many times, or a class if the clone is expanded.

DNA: TGTGCCAGCAGCATAGAATATAGGGGAAAAAAGGACACCGGGGAGCTGTTTTTT
CDR3: CASSIEYRGKKDTGELFF
V: TRBV21-1
size: -
J: TRBJ2-2
D: -

DNA: TGTGCCAGCAGCTTACTGGTGGGGCAAACTAGCGGGAATTTCGATGAGCAGTTCTTC
CDR3: CASSLLVGQTSGNFDEQFF
V: TRBV7-9
size: -
J: TRBJ2-1
D: TRBD2

DNA: TGTGCCACCAGCAGAGGGGACAGTTTCTACGAGCAGTACTTC
CDR3: CATSRGDSFYEQYF
V: TRBV15
size: -
J: TRBJ2-7
D: TRBD1

DNA: TGTGCCAGTAAGGCTAGCGGGAGTTACGAGCAGTACTTC
CDR3: CASKASGSYEQYF
V: TRBV19
size: few
J: TRBJ2-7
D: TRBD2

DNA: TGTGCCAGCAGGGTCAATGAAGGCTACACCTTC
CDR3: CASRVNEGYTF
V: TRBV6-5
size: -
J: TRBJ1-2
D: -

DNA: TGTGCCAGCAGCTCTTCCAGCGGGGGAGGTGGCAATGAGCAGTTCTTC
CDR3: CASSSSSGGGGNEQFF
V: TRBV7-2
size: -
J: TRBJ2-1
D: TRBD2

DNA: TGTGCCACCAGCAGAGCACAAGCCAAAAACATTCAGTACTTC
CDR3: CATSRAQAKNIQYF
V: TRBV15
size: -
J: TRBJ2-4
D: -

DNA: TGTGCCAGCCCAAAGGTGGGGGGAGTAAGCAATCAGCCCCAGCATTTT
CDR3: CASPKVGGVSNQPQHF
V: TRBV18
size: -
J: TRBJ1-5
D: -

DNA: TGTGCCAGCAGCGGACATTTTTCCTATGGCTACACCTTC
CDR3: CASSGHFSYGYTF
V: TRBV9
size: -
J: TRBJ1-2
D: -

DNA: TGTGCCATCAGTGACCCTGTGCGGGGTCTTTCCTACGAGCAGTACTTC
CDR3: CAISDPVRGLSYEQYF
V: TRBV10-3
size: -
J: TRBJ2-7
D: -

DNA: TGTGCCAGCAGCCCGGGCAGTAACAATGAGCAGTTCTTC
CDR3: CASSPGSNNEQFF
V: TRBV7-2
size: once
J: TRBJ2-1
D: -

DNA: TGCGCCAGCAGGTCGTCGGTGGATCAGCCCCAGCATTTT
CDR3: CASRSSVDQPQHF
V: TRBV5-1
size: -
J: TRBJ1-5
D: -

DNA: TGTGCCAGCAGCTTCCGAACCGGGACCCCCAATGAGCAGTTCTTC
CDR3: CASSFRTGTPNEQFF
V: TRBV13
size: -
J: TRBJ2-1
D: -

DNA: TGTGCCAGCAGCACTAAACAGGGGACGCGAGAGACCCAGTACTTC
CDR3: CASSTKQGTRETQYF
V: TRBV5-4
size: -
J: TRBJ2-5
D: TRBD1

DNA: TGTGCCAGTTCAAAACCGACGGGGGATAATGGCTACACCTTC
CDR3: CASSKPTGDNGYTF
V: TRBV2
size: -
J: TRBJ1-2
D: -

DNA: TGTGCCACCAGTGATTTGTTGGGACAGGGGGCCTACGAGCAGTACTTC
CDR3: CATSDLLGQGAYEQYF
V: TRBV24-1
size: few
J: TRBJ2-7
D: TRBD1

DNA: TGTGCCAGCAGCAGACCCCTGCCAGATACGCAGTATTTT
CDR3: CASSRPLPDTQYF
V: TRBV21-1
size: -
J: TRBJ2-3
D: -

DNA: TGTGCCACCAGTGATTTGGAGGGGGCTGGCTCCTACAATGAGCAGTTCTTC
CDR3: CATSDLEGAGSYNEQFF
V: TRBV24-1
size: -
J: TRBJ2-1
D: TRBD1

DNA: TGCAGTGCTAGTCCTCCCGGGAGGGACTCCTACGAGCAGTACTTC
CDR3: CSASPPGRDSYEQYF
V: TRBV20-1
size: -
J: TRBJ2-7
D: TRBD2

DNA: TGTGCCAGCAGCCAAGGGGCAGGGAAATTAGAGCCCCAGCATTTT
CDR3: CASSQGAGKLEPQHF
V: TRBV4-2
size: few
J: TRBJ1-5
D: -

DNA: TGCGCCAGTAGTATAGGAACAGACTATGGCTACACCTTC
CDR3: CASSIGTDYGYTF
V: TRBV19
size: once
J: TRBJ1-2
D: -

DNA: TGTGCCAGCAGTTTAGAGCGGGCGTCTTCCTACGAGCAGTACTTC
CDR3: CASSLERASSYEQYF
V: TRBV6-6
size: -
J: TRBJ2-7
D: -

DNA: TGTGCCAGCAGAGACGGGGGGTCTGGGGCCAACGTCCTGACTTTC
CDR3: CASRDGGSGANVLTF
V: TRBV6-5
size: -
J: TRBJ2-6
D: TRBD2

DNA: TGTGCCAGCAGCGTAGGGCAGCGGAGAGACAATGAGCAGTTCTTC
CDR3: CASSVGQRRDNEQFF
V: TRBV9
size: few
J: TRBJ2-1
D: -

DNA: TGTGCCAGCAGTTTATCGATAACCGGGGTCGCGGATTCACCCCTCCACTTT
CDR3: CASSLSITGVADSPLHF
V: TRBV27
size: -
J: TRBJ1-6
D: -

DNA: TGCGCCAGCAGCTTGCCAGGACAGGGGGCAACTAATGAAAAACTGTTTTTT
CDR3: CASSLPGQGATNEKLFF
V: TRBV5-1
size: -
J: TRBJ1-4
D: TRBD1